This T cell receptor (beta chain) was observed in a study of T cells in Graves' hyperthyroidism and ophthalmopathy. The source material, RNA transcripts, was used to amplify TCR beta CDR3 regions. Primed by the HTBI set, a first-round RT-PCR was run on the TCR CDR3. MiXCR was run by TCRdb on the multiplex PCR reads, yielding one entry per CDR3 protein. The sample has approximately 590,000 distinct CDR3 sequences, around 14% seen once. Stability of Graves' hyperthyroidism was defined as absent ophthalmopathy progression within 18 months. Those with hyperthyroidism were 18 to 65 years old, newly diagnosed, and ill for under 2 months. Exclusions: uncontrolled infection, other autoimmune disease, pregnancy, lactation. This sample holds PBMCs from about 10 ml fresh peripheral blood. The CDR3 consists of 18 residues. The junction had 13 bases not matched to a gene; V was cut back by 3 bases and J by 2 bases.

This clonotype has at least ten counts. Sequencing input: blood. V and J are TRBV12-3 or TRBV12-4 and TRBJ2-7; 10 bases map to TRBD2. This sequence was found in a woman between 25 and 40 years old with Graves' hyperthyroidism. The CDR3 bases are TGTGCCAGCAGTTTGTACCCCGGAGCGCTAGCGGGAGCCTACGAGCAGTACTTC. This gives the protein CASSLYPGALAGAYEQYF.